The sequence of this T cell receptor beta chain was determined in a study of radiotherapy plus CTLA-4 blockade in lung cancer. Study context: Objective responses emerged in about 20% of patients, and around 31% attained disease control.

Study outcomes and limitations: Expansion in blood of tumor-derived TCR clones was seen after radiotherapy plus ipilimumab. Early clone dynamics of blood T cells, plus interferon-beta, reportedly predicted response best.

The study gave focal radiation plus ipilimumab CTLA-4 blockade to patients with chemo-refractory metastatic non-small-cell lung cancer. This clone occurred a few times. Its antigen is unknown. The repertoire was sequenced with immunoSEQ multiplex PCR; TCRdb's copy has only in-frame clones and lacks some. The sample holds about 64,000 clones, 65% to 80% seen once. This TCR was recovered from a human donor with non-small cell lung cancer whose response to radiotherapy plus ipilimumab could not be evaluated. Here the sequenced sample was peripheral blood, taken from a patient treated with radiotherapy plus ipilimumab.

The CDR3 protein is CASSLVAGTDSNQPQHF. In DNA, the CDR3 is TGTGCCAGCAGTTTAGTCGCAGGGACAGATAGCAATCAGCCCCAGCATTTT. This sequence joins TRBV27 and TRBJ1-5; 7 nucleotides line up with TRBD1. CDR3 length: 17 residues. The germline V gene encodes CDR1 MNHEY and CDR2 SMNVEV (reference sequence). After removal of 2 bases from V and 0 bases from J, the junction contained 7 bases not matched to a gene.